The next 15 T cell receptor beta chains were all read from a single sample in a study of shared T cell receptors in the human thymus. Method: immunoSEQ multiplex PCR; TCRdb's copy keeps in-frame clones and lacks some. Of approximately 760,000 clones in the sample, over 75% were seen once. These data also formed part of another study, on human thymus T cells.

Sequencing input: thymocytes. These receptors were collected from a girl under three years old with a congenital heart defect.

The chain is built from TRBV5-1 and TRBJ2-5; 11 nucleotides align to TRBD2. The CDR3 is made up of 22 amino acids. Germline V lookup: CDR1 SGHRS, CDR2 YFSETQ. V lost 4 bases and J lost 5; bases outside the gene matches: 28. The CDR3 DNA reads TGCGCCAGCAGCATGGATTGGGGGAAAAGTAGCGGGGGGGCCGTTTGGTGGGAGACCCAGTACTTC. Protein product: CASSMDWGKSSGGAVWWETQYF.

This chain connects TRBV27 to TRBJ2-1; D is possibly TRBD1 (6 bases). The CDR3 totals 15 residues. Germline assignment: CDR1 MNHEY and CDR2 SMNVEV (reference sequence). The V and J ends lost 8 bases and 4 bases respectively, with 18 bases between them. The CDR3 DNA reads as TGTGCCAGCCTCCTTGCGTACGGACAGTACAATGAGCAGTTCTTC. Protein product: CASLLAYGQYNEQFF.

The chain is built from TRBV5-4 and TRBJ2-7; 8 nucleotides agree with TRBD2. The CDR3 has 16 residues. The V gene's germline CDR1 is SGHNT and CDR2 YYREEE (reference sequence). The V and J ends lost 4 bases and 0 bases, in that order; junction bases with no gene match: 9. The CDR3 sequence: CASSLHSGTGSYEQYF. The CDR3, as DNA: TGTGCCAGCAGCCTTCATAGCGGGACCGGCTCCTACGAGCAGTACTTC.

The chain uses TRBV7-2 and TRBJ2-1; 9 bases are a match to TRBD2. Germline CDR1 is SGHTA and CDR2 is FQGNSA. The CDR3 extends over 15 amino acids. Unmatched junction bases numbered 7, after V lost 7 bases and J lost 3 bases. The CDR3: CASNRLAEHYNEQFF. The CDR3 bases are TGTGCCAGCAACCGACTAGCGGAACACTACAATGAGCAGTTCTTC.

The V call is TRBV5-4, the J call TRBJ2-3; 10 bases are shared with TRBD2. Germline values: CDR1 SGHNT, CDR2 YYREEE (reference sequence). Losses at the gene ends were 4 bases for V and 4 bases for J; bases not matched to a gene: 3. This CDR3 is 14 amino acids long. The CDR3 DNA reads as TGTGCCAGCAGCGTAGGACTAGCGGCAGATACGCAGTATTTT. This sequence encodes CASSVGLAADTQYF. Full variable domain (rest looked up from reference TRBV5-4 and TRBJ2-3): ETGVTQSPTHLIKTRGQQVTLRCSSQSGHNTVSWYQQALGQGPQFIFQYYREEENGRGNFPPRFSGLQFPNYSSELNVNALELDDSALYLCASSVGLAADTQYFGPGTRLTVL.

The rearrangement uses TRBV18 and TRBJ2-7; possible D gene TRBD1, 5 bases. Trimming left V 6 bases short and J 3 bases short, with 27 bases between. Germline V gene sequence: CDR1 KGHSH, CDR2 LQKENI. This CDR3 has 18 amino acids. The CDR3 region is CASSLRRGHSTPDYEQYF. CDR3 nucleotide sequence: TGTGCCAGCTCGCTTCGGAGAGGACACTCAACTCCAGACTACGAGCAGTACTTC.

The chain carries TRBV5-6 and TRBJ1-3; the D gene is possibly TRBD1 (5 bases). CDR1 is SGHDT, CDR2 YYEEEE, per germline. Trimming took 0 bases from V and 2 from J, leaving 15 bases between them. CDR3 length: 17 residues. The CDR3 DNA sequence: TGTGCCAGCAGCTTGGGGCAGGGCGAAGCAGCTGGAAACACCATATATTTT. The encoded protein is CASSLGQGEAAGNTIYF. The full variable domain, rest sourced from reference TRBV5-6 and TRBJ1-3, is DAGVTQSPTHLIKTRGQQVTLRCSPKSGHDTVSWYQQALGQGPQFIFQYYEEEERQRGNFPDRFSGHQFPNYSSELNVNALLLGDSALYLCASSLGQGEAAGNTIYFGEGSWLTVV.

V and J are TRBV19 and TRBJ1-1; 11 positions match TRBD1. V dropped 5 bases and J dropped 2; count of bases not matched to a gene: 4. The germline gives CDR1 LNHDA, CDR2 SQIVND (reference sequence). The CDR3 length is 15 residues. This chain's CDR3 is CASSLDRGLNTEAFF. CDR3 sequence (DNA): TGTGCCAGTAGTCTGGACAGGGGGCTCAACACTGAAGCTTTCTTT.

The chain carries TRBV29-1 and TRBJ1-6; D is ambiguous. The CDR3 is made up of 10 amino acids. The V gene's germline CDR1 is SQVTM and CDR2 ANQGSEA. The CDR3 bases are TGCACCAGCGACCATTCACCCCTCCACTTT. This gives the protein CTSDHSPLHF.

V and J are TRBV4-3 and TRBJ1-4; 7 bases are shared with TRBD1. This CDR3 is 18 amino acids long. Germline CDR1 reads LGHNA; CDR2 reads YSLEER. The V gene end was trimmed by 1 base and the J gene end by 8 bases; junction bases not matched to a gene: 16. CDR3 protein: CASSQVIPPRGFGEKLFF. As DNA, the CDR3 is TGCGCCAGCAGCCAAGTTATCCCGCCCAGGGGGTTCGGGGAAAAACTGTTTTTT.

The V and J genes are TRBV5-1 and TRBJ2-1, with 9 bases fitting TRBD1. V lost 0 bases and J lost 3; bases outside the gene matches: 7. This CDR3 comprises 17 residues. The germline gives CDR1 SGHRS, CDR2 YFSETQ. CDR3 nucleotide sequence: TGCGCCAGCAGCTTGGGGGCCACAGGGGGCTACTACAATGAGCAGTTCTTC. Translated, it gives CASSLGATGGYYNEQFF. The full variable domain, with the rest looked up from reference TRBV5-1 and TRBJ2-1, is KAGVTQTPRYLIKTRGQQVTLSCSPISGHRSVSWYQQTPGQGLQFLFEYFSETQRNKGNFPGRFSGRQFSNSRSEMNVSTLELGDSALYLCASSLGATGGYYNEQFFGPGTRLTVL.

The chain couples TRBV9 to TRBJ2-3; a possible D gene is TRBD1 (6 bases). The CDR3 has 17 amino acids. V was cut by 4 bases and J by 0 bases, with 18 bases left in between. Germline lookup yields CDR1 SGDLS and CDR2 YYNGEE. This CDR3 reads CASSPSRTVTSTDTQYF. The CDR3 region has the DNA TGTGCCAGCAGCCCCTCCAGGACAGTAACTAGCACAGATACGCAGTATTTT.

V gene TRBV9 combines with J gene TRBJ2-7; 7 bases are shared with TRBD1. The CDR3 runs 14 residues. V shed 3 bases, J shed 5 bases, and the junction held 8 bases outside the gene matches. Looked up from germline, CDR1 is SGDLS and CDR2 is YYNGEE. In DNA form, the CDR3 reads TGTGCCAGCAGCGGGGGGACAGAACTCGACGAGCAGTACTTC. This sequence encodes CASSGGTELDEQYF.

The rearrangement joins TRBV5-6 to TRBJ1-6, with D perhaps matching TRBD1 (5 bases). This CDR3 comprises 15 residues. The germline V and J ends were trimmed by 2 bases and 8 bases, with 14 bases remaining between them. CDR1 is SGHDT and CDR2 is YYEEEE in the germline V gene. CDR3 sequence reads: CASSLRGAPDSPLHF. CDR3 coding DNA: TGTGCCAGCAGCTTACGCGGGGCACCGGATTCACCCCTCCACTTT.

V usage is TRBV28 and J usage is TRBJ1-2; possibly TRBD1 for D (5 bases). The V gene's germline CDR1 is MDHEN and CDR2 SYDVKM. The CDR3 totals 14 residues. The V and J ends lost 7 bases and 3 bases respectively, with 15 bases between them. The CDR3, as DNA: TGTGCCAGCATTGACCGGAGGGGACACTATGGCTACACCTTC. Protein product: CASIDRRGHYGYTF.